This is a list of T cell receptor beta chains from one sample in a study of blood T cells in healthy people across ages. TCRdb called the 5' RACE reads again in MiXCR, with one record for every CDR3 protein. The sample records approximately 690,000 distinct CDR3 sequences, around 54% being singletons. The specimen was blood. The source is a man in his 60s in good health. The CDR3 runs from the conserved cysteine through the conserved F or W. A D gene is named only where the DNA matches it firmly. Only some rows state a clone size, as once, few, many or a class for expanded clones.

clone_size: NA; j_call: TRBJ2-1; cdr3_length: 14; v_call: TRBV20-1; d_call: NA; cdr3_aa: CSSPREGGYNEQFF; cdr3_nt: TGCAGTTCACCAAGGGAGGGGGGGTACAATGAGCAGTTCTTC
clone_size: NA; j_call: TRBJ2-3; cdr3_length: 15; v_call: TRBV9; d_call: NA; cdr3_aa: CASSVERDRADTQYF; cdr3_nt: TGTGCCAGCAGCGTAGAAAGAGATAGGGCAGATACGCAGTATTTT
clone_size: NA; j_call: TRBJ2-3; cdr3_length: 14; v_call: TRBV7-9; d_call: NA; cdr3_aa: CASSSQAGSDTQYF; cdr3_nt: TGTGCCAGCAGCTCGCAGGCGGGGTCAGATACGCAGTATTTT
clone_size: NA; j_call: TRBJ1-1; cdr3_length: 13; v_call: TRBV29-1; d_call: TRBD1; cdr3_aa: CSVAGQVNTEAFF; cdr3_nt: TGCAGCGTCGCCGGACAGGTGAACACTGAAGCTTTCTTT
clone_size: NA; j_call: TRBJ2-4; cdr3_length: 18; v_call: TRBV6-2/TRBV6-3; d_call: TRBD1; cdr3_aa: CASSYPGTVVGAKDIQYF; cdr3_nt: TGTGCCAGCAGTTACCCGGGGACAGTTGTAGGAGCCAAAGACATTCAGTACTTC
clone_size: NA; j_call: TRBJ2-1; cdr3_length: 14; v_call: TRBV27; d_call: NA; cdr3_aa: CASSLSRQEREQLF; cdr3_nt: TGTGCCAGCAGTTTATCGCGCCAGGAGCGTGAGCAGTTATTC
clone_size: NA; j_call: TRBJ2-3; cdr3_length: 17; v_call: TRBV10-3; d_call: TRBD1; cdr3_aa: CAISDRTGRINTDTQYF; cdr3_nt: TGTGCCATCAGTGACCGGACAGGGAGAATTAACACAGATACGCAGTATTTT
clone_size: NA; j_call: TRBJ1-4; cdr3_length: 16; v_call: TRBV4-1; d_call: NA; cdr3_aa: CASSQPGTGGREKLFF; cdr3_nt: TGCGCCAGCAGCCAACCCGGGACCGGGGGTCGGGAAAAACTGTTTTTT
clone_size: few; j_call: TRBJ2-1; cdr3_length: 15; v_call: TRBV5-1; d_call: NA; cdr3_aa: CASSLAGRAYNEQFF; cdr3_nt: TGCGCCAGCAGCTTGGCCGGCAGGGCCTACAATGAGCAGTTCTTC
clone_size: NA; j_call: TRBJ1-1; cdr3_length: 13; v_call: TRBV5-1; d_call: NA; cdr3_aa: CASSFRTNTEAFF; cdr3_nt: TGCGCCAGCAGCTTTCGCACGAACACTGAAGCTTTCTTT
clone_size: few; j_call: TRBJ2-1; cdr3_length: 15; v_call: TRBV20-1; d_call: NA; cdr3_aa: CSAQPGPFPYNEQFF; cdr3_nt: TGCAGTGCCCAACCAGGGCCCTTCCCCTACAATGAGCAGTTCTTC
clone_size: NA; j_call: TRBJ2-3; cdr3_length: 13; v_call: TRBV2; d_call: NA; cdr3_aa: CASSEEGVDTQYF; cdr3_nt: TGTGCCAGCAGTGAAGAGGGGGTTGATACGCAGTATTTT
clone_size: many; j_call: TRBJ1-2; cdr3_length: 14; v_call: TRBV2; d_call: NA; cdr3_aa: CASNAARQGSGYTF; cdr3_nt: TGTGCCAGCAATGCTGCCCGGCAGGGGTCTGGCTACACCTTC
clone_size: NA; j_call: TRBJ2-5; cdr3_length: 15; v_call: TRBV2; d_call: NA; cdr3_aa: CASSDGVRAQETQYF; cdr3_nt: TGTGCCAGCAGTGACGGGGTCAGGGCACAAGAGACCCAGTACTTC
clone_size: few; j_call: TRBJ2-3; cdr3_length: 16; v_call: TRBV5-1; d_call: NA; cdr3_aa: CASSLHRAGGTDTQYF; cdr3_nt: TGCGCCAGCAGCTTGCACCGGGCAGGTGGCACAGATACGCAGTATTTT
clone_size: few; j_call: TRBJ2-7; cdr3_length: 14; v_call: TRBV18; d_call: TRBD1; cdr3_aa: CASSVTGEGYEQYF; cdr3_nt: TGTGCCAGCTCAGTGACAGGGGAAGGCTACGAGCAGTACTTC
clone_size: NA; j_call: TRBJ2-7; cdr3_length: 18; v_call: TRBV28; d_call: NA; cdr3_aa: CASSSGTYGTTYYYEQYF; cdr3_nt: TGTGCCAGCAGTTCCGGGACATATGGGACTACCTACTACTACGAGCAGTACTTC
clone_size: NA; j_call: TRBJ1-2; cdr3_length: 13; v_call: TRBV12-3/TRBV12-4; d_call: TRBD1; cdr3_aa: CASSPGQEGGYTF; cdr3_nt: TGTGCCAGCAGCCCCGGACAGGAGGGTGGCTACACCTTC
clone_size: few; j_call: TRBJ1-4; cdr3_length: 16; v_call: TRBV7-2; d_call: TRBD1; cdr3_aa: CASSSGRDRGSEKLFF; cdr3_nt: TGTGCCAGCAGCTCGGGACGGGACAGGGGTAGTGAAAAACTGTTTTTT
clone_size: NA; j_call: TRBJ2-1; cdr3_length: 16; v_call: TRBV9; d_call: TRBD1; cdr3_aa: CASSVRGQGFYNEQFF; cdr3_nt: TGTGCCAGCAGCGTCCGGGGACAGGGGTTCTACAATGAGCAGTTCTTC
clone_size: NA; j_call: TRBJ2-5; cdr3_length: 16; v_call: TRBV5-1; d_call: NA; cdr3_aa: CASSLAPWGLEETQYF; cdr3_nt: TGCGCCAGCAGCTTGGCCCCATGGGGGTTAGAAGAGACCCAGTACTTC
clone_size: NA; j_call: TRBJ2-5; cdr3_length: 12; v_call: TRBV24-1; d_call: TRBD2; cdr3_aa: CATSLPGGTQYF; cdr3_nt: TGTGCCACCAGTCTCCCGGGAGGGACCCAGTACTTC
clone_size: NA; j_call: TRBJ2-1; cdr3_length: 13; v_call: TRBV12-3/TRBV12-4; d_call: NA; cdr3_aa: CASTPSPYNERFF; cdr3_nt: TGTGCCAGCACCCCCTCACCCTACAATGAGCGGTTCTTC
clone_size: NA; j_call: TRBJ1-2; cdr3_length: 13; v_call: TRBV18; d_call: NA; cdr3_aa: CASSTGTIGGYTF; cdr3_nt: TGTGCCAGCTCAACGGGGACAATAGGCGGCTACACCTTC
clone_size: NA; j_call: TRBJ2-1; cdr3_length: 16; v_call: TRBV12-3/TRBV12-4; d_call: TRBD1; cdr3_aa: CASSFSSQGARAEQFF; cdr3_nt: TGTGCCAGCAGTTTTAGTTCTCAGGGGGCGCGGGCTGAGCAGTTCTTC
clone_size: once; j_call: TRBJ1-3; cdr3_length: 13; v_call: TRBV15; d_call: NA; cdr3_aa: CATSSGSANTIYF; cdr3_nt: TGTGCCACCAGTTCGGGCTCGGCAAACACCATATATTTT
clone_size: once; j_call: TRBJ2-3; cdr3_length: 17; v_call: TRBV10-3; d_call: TRBD2; cdr3_aa: CAISWTSGGLGPDTQYF; cdr3_nt: TGTGCCATCAGTTGGACTAGCGGGGGGCTCGGTCCAGATACGCAGTATTTT
clone_size: NA; j_call: TRBJ2-7; cdr3_length: 15; v_call: TRBV20-1; d_call: TRBD1; cdr3_aa: CSASETGTGHYEQYF; cdr3_nt: TGCAGTGCCTCTGAAACCGGGACAGGGCATTACGAGCAGTACTTC
clone_size: NA; j_call: TRBJ1-2; cdr3_length: 15; v_call: TRBV18; d_call: NA; cdr3_aa: CASSPRPGSNYGYTF; cdr3_nt: TGTGCCAGCTCACCACGCCCCGGCTCGAACTATGGCTACACCTTC
clone_size: NA; j_call: TRBJ2-5; cdr3_length: 17; v_call: TRBV4-1; d_call: NA; cdr3_aa: CASSLQGGRAGQETQYF; cdr3_nt: TGCGCCAGCAGCTTACAAGGAGGCCGAGCGGGCCAAGAGACCCAGTACTTC
clone_size: NA; j_call: TRBJ2-7; cdr3_length: 15; v_call: TRBV5-1; d_call: NA; cdr3_aa: CASSLTPADSYEQYF; cdr3_nt: TGCGCCAGCAGCCTAACCCCGGCGGACTCCTACGAGCAGTACTTC
clone_size: once; j_call: TRBJ2-5; cdr3_length: 13; v_call: TRBV20-1; d_call: NA; cdr3_aa: CSARVALQETQYF; cdr3_nt: TGCAGTGCTAGAGTGGCACTCCAAGAGACCCAGTACTTC
clone_size: NA; j_call: TRBJ2-1; cdr3_length: 18; v_call: TRBV20-1; d_call: TRBD2; cdr3_aa: CSARDPRTSGGVLNEQFF; cdr3_nt: TGCAGTGCTAGAGATCCCCGGACTAGCGGGGGGGTTTTAAATGAGCAGTTCTTC
clone_size: few; j_call: TRBJ2-5; cdr3_length: 17; v_call: TRBV5-5; d_call: NA; cdr3_aa: CASSDHPSRTYQETQYF; cdr3_nt: TGTGCCAGCAGCGACCACCCTAGCAGAACGTACCAAGAGACCCAGTACTTC
clone_size: NA; j_call: TRBJ2-5; cdr3_length: 16; v_call: TRBV6-1; d_call: TRBD2; cdr3_aa: CASRRRAGTREETQYF; cdr3_nt: TGTGCCAGCAGGCGCAGGGCCGGGACTAGGGAAGAGACCCAGTACTTC
clone_size: NA; j_call: TRBJ2-5; cdr3_length: 15; v_call: TRBV7-2; d_call: TRBD2; cdr3_aa: CASSSVGTSRETQYF; cdr3_nt: TGTGCCAGCAGCTCCGTGGGGACTAGTCGGGAGACCCAGTACTTC
clone_size: NA; j_call: TRBJ2-3; cdr3_length: 16; v_call: TRBV5-1; d_call: TRBD1; cdr3_aa: CASSLATGVRTDTQYF; cdr3_nt: TGCGCCAGCAGCTTGGCGACAGGGGTTCGGACAGATACGCAGTATTTT
clone_size: NA; j_call: TRBJ2-1; cdr3_length: 16; v_call: TRBV5-1; d_call: NA; cdr3_aa: CASSSAGTRVMNEQFF; cdr3_nt: TGCGCCAGCAGCTCCGCCGGGACCAGGGTCATGAATGAGCAGTTCTTC
clone_size: NA; j_call: TRBJ2-1; cdr3_length: 15; v_call: TRBV4-1; d_call: TRBD2; cdr3_aa: CASTSWTSGQGEQFF; cdr3_nt: TGCGCCAGCACCTCTTGGACTAGCGGCCAGGGTGAGCAGTTCTTC
clone_size: NA; j_call: TRBJ2-7; cdr3_length: 15; v_call: TRBV2; d_call: TRBD1; cdr3_aa: CASSVGQGKIYEQYF; cdr3_nt: TGTGCCAGCAGTGTGGGACAGGGGAAAATCTACGAGCAGTACTTC